Here is one TCR beta chain with its context. Its target is not known. The entry originates in a study of cytomegalovirus exposure and HLA in healthy donors. Study overall: Most donors, about 77% of more than 300 genotyped, fell in the Caucasian-associated ancestry cluster. Study conclusions and caveats: Altogether, 164 TCR beta chains were recorded as cytomegalovirus-associated. In a later analysis, a missense DCLRE1C variant was linked to TCR beta V- and J-gene trimming.

Nominally healthy donors were sampled, though unrecorded immune exposures were likely. V was shortened by 4 bases and J by 5 bases, with 15 bases between the two germline ends. Germline CDR1 is SGHRS and CDR2 is YFSETQ. The CDR3 runs 14 residues. PCR primers comprised 60 Vbeta and 13 Jbeta primers. TCRdb's copy holds only in-frame clones and misses some; the assay was immunoSEQ multiplex PCR. The sample includes about 200,000 clones, around 85% of them seen just once. What was sequenced was PBMCs. The source of this sequence is a man over 45 in good health and CMV-seronegative. V usage is TRBV5-1 and J usage is TRBJ1-1; D possibly corresponds to TRBD1 (6 bases). The CDR3 here is CASSDTGTPTEAFF. As DNA, the CDR3 is TGCGCCAGCAGCGATACCGGGACACCAACTGAAGCTTTCTTT.